The 13 T cell receptor beta chains given below trace back to one sample, sequenced in a study of cytomegalovirus exposure and HLA in healthy donors. Vbeta (60) and Jbeta (13) primers were used in the PCR. Assay: immunoSEQ multiplex PCR; the TCRdb copy retains only in-frame clones and omits some. The sample contains roughly 120,000 clones, around a tenth of which appear only once. The sequenced sample consisted of PBMCs. Receptors originate from a man under 40 in good health and CMV-seronegative.

The gene calls are TRBV9 and TRBJ2-2; the D is unclear. V shed 1 base and J shed 6 bases, with 13 bases lying between them. CDR3 length: 15 residues. Germline V gene data show CDR1 as SGDLS and CDR2 as YYNGEE. This CDR3 is CASSVTASLAGELFF. Here the CDR3 DNA reads TGTGCCAGCAGCGTAACTGCAAGTTTGGCCGGGGAGCTGTTTTTT.

This clone turned up a few times. This chain joins TRBV21-1 and TRBJ2-7; TRBD1 reflects the table's D call only, with no check against the DNA. TRBV21-1 is deemed a pseudogene. This CDR3 comprises 14 residues. The CDR3 loop is CASRKGTGNHEQYF. Written as DNA, the CDR3 is TGTGCCAGCAGAAAGGGGACAGGTAACCACGAGCAGTACTTC.

This clone has more than one count but fewer than ten. This rearrangement joins TRBV27 to TRBJ1-2; TRBD1 matches 9 bases. Germline values: CDR1 MNHEY, CDR2 SMNVEV (reference sequence). V dropped 2 bases and J dropped 8; count of bases not matched to a gene: 3. This CDR3 has 13 amino acids. Here the CDR3 reads CASSLRQGVGYTF. CDR3 nucleotide sequence: TGTGCCAGCAGTTTAAGACAGGGGGTGGGCTACACCTTC.

The genes are TRBV2 and TRBJ2-7; D perhaps matches TRBD2 (5 bases). CDR3 size: 15 residues. CDR1 is SNHLY and CDR2 is FYNNEI in the germline V gene. V lost 5 bases to trimming and J lost 1 base, with 15 bases between them. The CDR3 spells CASSLSATISYEQYF. The CDR3 DNA follows: TGTGCCAGCAGTCTTAGCGCGACTATTTCCTACGAGCAGTACTTC.

The rearrangement joins TRBV11-3 to TRBJ1-1; D is ambiguous. Deletions cut 4 bases from V and 0 bases from J, with 9 bases between. CDR3 size: 14 residues. Germline CDR1 reads SGHNT; CDR2 reads YENEEA. Here the CDR3 DNA reads TGTGCCAGCAGCTCACAGACCATGAACACTGAAGCTTTCTTT. Its translation: CASSSQTMNTEAFF.

This clone was found a few times. The chain combines TRBV5-4 with TRBJ2-5; D unclear. The V and J ends lost 4 bases and 2 bases respectively, with 12 bases between them. The CDR3 runs to 14 residues. Germline V lookup: CDR1 SGHNT, CDR2 YYREEE (reference sequence). This CDR3 is CASSAPPGQETQYF. The DNA of the CDR3 is TGTGCCAGCAGCGCTCCCCCCGGGCAAGAGACCCAGTACTTC.

This clone showed up just a few times. The chain is built from TRBV5-8 and TRBJ1-1; 12 bases fit TRBD1. J gave up 3 bases and V 0 bases, and 9 bases lay outside the gene matches. This CDR3 comprises 18 residues. Per germline, CDR1 SGHTS and CDR2 YDEGEE. CDR3 bases: TGTGCCAGCAGCTTGGACGGGACAGGGGGCGGTGGAGACACTGAAGCTTTCTTT. It specifies CASSLDGTGGGGDTEAFF.

This rearrangement joins TRBV19 to TRBJ1-1, with TRBD1 matching 7 bases. CDR3 length: 16 residues. V dropped 7 bases and J dropped 6; count of bases not matched to a gene: 17. Germline CDR1 reads LNHDA; CDR2 reads SQIVND (reference sequence). The CDR3 sequence is CASKEGAAPIDAEAFF. DNA of the CDR3: TGTGCCAGTAAGGAGGGGGCGGCCCCCATTGATGCTGAAGCTTTCTTT. Variable domain in full (rest from reference TRBV19 and TRBJ1-1): DGGITQSPKYLFRKEGQNVTLSCEQNLNHDAMYWYRQDPGQGLRLIYYSQIVNDFQKGDIAEGYSVSREKKESFPLTVTSAQKNPTAFYLCASKEGAAPIDAEAFFGQGTRLTVV.

The V call is TRBV5-1, the J call TRBJ2-5, with 10 bases matching TRBD2. V shed 0 bases and J 3 bases; nucleotides not matched to a gene: 8. The V gene's germline CDR1 is SGHRS and CDR2 YFSETQ. This CDR3 is 17 amino acids long. CDR3: CASSLGEWTSGKETQYF. The DNA of the CDR3 is TGCGCCAGCAGCTTGGGCGAATGGACTAGCGGTAAAGAGACCCAGTACTTC.

This clone was picked up a small number of times. The chain joins TRBV6-7 to TRBJ1-1; 12 bases line up with TRBD1. TRBV6-7 is labeled an ORF, and its function is uncertain. Trimming removed 6 bases from V and 1 base from J; junction bases left unmatched: 6. The CDR3 loop spans 16 amino acids. CDR3 sequence: CASRTGTGGANTEAFF. The CDR3 coding sequence is TGTGCCAGCAGAACCGGGACAGGGGGCGCGAACACTGAAGCTTTCTTT.

This chain joins TRBV14 and TRBJ2-1, with D uncertain. Germline CDR1 reads SGHDN; CDR2 reads FVKESK. The CDR3 is 17 amino acids. V was clipped by 1 base and J by 0 bases, with 13 bases between them. The CDR3: CASSQGSAYSSYNEQFF. In nucleotides, the CDR3 is TGTGCCAGCAGCCAAGGGTCTGCGTACAGCTCCTACAATGAGCAGTTCTTC.

This clone was counted only a few times. This chain uses TRBV30 with TRBJ2-2, with 9 bases fitting TRBD1. There are 15 residues in the CDR3. V was pared by 3 bases and J by 3 bases, with 5 bases of the junction left unmatched. CDR1 and CDR2 (germline): GTSNPN, SVGIG (reference sequence). CDR3 residues: CAWSRRDRDTGELFF. The CDR3 DNA is TGTGCCTGGAGCCGACGGGACAGGGACACCGGGGAGCTGTTTTTT.

The chain links TRBV7-3 to TRBJ2-3, with 8 bases that match TRBD2. V lost 2 bases to trimming and J lost 6 bases; unmatched junction nucleotides: 7. Germline CDR1 SGHTA, CDR2 FQGTGA. The CDR3 is made up of 15 amino acids. The DNA for the CDR3 is TGTGCCAGCAGCTTAGCGGGAGGTGACATGGATACGCAGTATTTT. Its translation: CASSLAGGDMDTQYF.